The clone carrying this TCR beta chain was found a few times. Its antigen is as yet unknown. Only healthy Caucasians were included as donors. This entry belongs to a study of identical twins. Findings of the study overall: Twins' excess sharing was less marked for out-of-frame beta sequences. Memory repertoires lacked the insertion deficit that abundant cord blood beta clonotypes showed.

The V end was cut by 2 bases, the J end by 3 bases, with 10 bases between. Germline values: CDR1 MNHEY, CDR2 SVGAGI. CDR3 length: 14 residues. A universal primer site came from template switching; cDNA carried unique molecular identifiers. TCRdb re-called the 5' RACE reads with MiXCR, one entry per CDR3 protein. This table has 1.5 million to 2 million distinct CDR3 sequences, under 35% appearing once. Sequenced: cord blood. This clonotype originated in a newborn girl in good health. The chain uses TRBV6-5 and TRBJ1-1; D not certain. CDR3 coding DNA: TGTGCCAGCAGTTACGCCCGACGAGACACTGAAGCTTTCTTT. Its protein product is CASSYARRDTEAFF.